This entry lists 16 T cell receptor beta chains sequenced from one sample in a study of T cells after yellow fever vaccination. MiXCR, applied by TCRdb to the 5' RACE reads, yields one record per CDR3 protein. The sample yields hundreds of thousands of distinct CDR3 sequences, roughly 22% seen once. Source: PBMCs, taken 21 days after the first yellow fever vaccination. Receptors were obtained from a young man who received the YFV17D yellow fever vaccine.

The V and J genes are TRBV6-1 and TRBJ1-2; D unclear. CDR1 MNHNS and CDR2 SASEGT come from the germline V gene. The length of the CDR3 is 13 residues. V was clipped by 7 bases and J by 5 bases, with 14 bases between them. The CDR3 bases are TGTGCCAGCAACAAACACCGGGATTATGGCTACACCTTC. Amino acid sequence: CASNKHRDYGYTF.

CDR3 amino acids: CASSSGGKGSEQPQHF. The CDR3 DNA reads TGTGCCAGCAGCTCCGGTGGGAAGGGGTCAGAACAGCCCCAGCATTTT. The chain uses TRBV5-4 and TRBJ1-5; possible D gene TRBD1, 5 bases. The length of the CDR3 is 16 residues. Germline V gene lookup returns CDR1 SGHNT and CDR2 YYREEE (reference sequence). The germline V and J ends were trimmed by 3 bases and 7 bases, with 20 bases remaining between them.

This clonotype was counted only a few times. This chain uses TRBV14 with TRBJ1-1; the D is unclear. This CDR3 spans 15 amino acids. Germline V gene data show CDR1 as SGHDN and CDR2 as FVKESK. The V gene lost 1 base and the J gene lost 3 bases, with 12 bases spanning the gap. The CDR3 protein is CASSQGRRPHTEAFF. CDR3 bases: TGTGCCAGCAGCCAAGGTCGAAGGCCCCACACTGAAGCTTTCTTT.

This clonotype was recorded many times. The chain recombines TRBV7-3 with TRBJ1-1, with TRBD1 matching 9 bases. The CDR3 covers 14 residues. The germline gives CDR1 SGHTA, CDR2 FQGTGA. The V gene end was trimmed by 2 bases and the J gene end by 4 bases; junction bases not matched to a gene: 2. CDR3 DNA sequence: TGTGCCAGCAGCTTAGACAGGGGGAGCACTGAAGCTTTCTTT. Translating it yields CASSLDRGSTEAFF.

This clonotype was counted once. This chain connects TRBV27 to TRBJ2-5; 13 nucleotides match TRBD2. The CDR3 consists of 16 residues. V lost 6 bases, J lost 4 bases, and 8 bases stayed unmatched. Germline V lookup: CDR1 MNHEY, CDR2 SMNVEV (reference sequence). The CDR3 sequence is CASRPYTSGGVETQYF. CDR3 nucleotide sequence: TGTGCCAGCAGGCCCTATACTAGCGGGGGGGTAGAGACCCAGTACTTC.

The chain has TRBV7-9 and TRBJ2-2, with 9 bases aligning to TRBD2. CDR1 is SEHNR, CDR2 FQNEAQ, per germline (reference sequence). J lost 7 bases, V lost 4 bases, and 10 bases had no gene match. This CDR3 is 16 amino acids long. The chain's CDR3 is CASSSSASGIYGELFF. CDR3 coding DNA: TGTGCCAGCAGCTCGTCGGCTAGCGGGATCTACGGGGAGCTGTTTTTT. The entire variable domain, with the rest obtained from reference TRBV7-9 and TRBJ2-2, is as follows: DTGVSQNPRHKITKRGQNVTFRCDPISEHNRLYWYRQTLGQGPEFLTYFQNEAQLEKSRLLSDRFSAERPKGSFSTLEIQRTEQGDSAMYLCASSSSASGIYGELFFGEGSRLTVL.

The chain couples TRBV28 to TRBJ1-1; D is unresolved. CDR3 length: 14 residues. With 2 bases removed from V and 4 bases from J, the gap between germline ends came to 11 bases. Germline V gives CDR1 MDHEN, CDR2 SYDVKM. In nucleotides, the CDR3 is TGTGCCAGCAGTTTACCTCAGACGCTCACTGAAGCTTTCTTT. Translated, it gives CASSLPQTLTEAFF.

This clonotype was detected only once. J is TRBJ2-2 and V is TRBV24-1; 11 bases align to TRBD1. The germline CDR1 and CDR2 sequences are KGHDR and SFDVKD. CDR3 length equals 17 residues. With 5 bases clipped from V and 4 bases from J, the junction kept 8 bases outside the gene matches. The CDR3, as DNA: TGTGCCACCAGTGGAGGACAGGGGGCGCCGGTCACCGGGGAGCTGTTTTTT. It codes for CATSGGQGAPVTGELFF.

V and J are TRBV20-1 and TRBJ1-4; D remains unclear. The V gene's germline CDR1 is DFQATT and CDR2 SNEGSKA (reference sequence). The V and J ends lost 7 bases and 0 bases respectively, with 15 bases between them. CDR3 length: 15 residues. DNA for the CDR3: TGCAGTGGTAGGGTTTCGGGCCCAACTAATGAAAAACTGTTTTTT. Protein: CSGRVSGPTNEKLFF.

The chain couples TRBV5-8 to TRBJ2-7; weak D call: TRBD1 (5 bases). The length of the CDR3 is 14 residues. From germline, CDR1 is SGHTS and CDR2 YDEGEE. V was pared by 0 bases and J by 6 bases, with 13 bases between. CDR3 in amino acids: CASSLDTAQGEQYF. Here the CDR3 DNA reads TGTGCCAGCAGCTTGGACACCGCGCAGGGCGAGCAGTACTTC. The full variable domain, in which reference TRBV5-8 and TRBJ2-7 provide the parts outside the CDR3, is EAGVTQSPTHLIKTRGQQATLRCSPISGHTSVYWYQQALGLGLQFLLWYDEGEERNRGNFPPRFSGRQFPNYSSELNVNALELEDSALYLCASSLDTAQGEQYFGPGTRLTVT.

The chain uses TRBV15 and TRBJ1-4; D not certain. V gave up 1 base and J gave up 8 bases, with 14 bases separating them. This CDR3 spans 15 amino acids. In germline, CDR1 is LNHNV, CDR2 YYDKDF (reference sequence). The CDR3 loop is CATSRVSTQYEKLFF. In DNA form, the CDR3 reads TGTGCCACCAGCAGAGTATCGACACAGTACGAAAAACTGTTTTTT. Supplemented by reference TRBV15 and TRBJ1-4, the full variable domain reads DAMVIQNPRYQVTQFGKPVTLSCSQTLNHNVMYWYQQKSSQAPKLLFHYYDKDFNNEADTPDNFQSRRPNTSFCFLDIRSPGLGDTAMYLCATSRVSTQYEKLFFGSGTQLSVL.

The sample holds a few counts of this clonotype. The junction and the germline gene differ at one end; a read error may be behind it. The CDR3 DNA sequence: TGTGCCAGCAGCCAAGAAAGCGGGGGCGCCCGGTCGCTCTTC. Its protein product is CASSQESGGARSLF. The chain employs TRBV3-1 and TRBJ2-1; 8 bases align to TRBD2. The length of the CDR3 is 14 residues. CDR1 is LGHDT and CDR2 is YNNKEL in the germline V gene (reference sequence).

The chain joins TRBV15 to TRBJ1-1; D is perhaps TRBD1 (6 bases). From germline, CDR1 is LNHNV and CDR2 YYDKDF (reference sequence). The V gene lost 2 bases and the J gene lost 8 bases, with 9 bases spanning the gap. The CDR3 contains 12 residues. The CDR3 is CATSRPGTEAFF. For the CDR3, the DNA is TGTGCCACCAGCAGACCCGGGACAGAAGCTTTCTTT.

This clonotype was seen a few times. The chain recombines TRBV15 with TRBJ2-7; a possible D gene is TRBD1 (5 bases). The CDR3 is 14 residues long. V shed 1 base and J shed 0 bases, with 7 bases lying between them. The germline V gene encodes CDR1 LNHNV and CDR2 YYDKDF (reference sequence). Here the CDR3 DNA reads TGTGCCACCAGCAGAGTTGACAGCTCCTACGAGCAGTACTTC. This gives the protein CATSRVDSSYEQYF. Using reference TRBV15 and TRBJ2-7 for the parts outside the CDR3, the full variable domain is DAMVIQNPRYQVTQFGKPVTLSCSQTLNHNVMYWYQQKSSQAPKLLFHYYDKDFNNEADTPDNFQSRRPNTSFCFLDIRSPGLGDTAMYLCATSRVDSSYEQYFGPGTRLTVT.

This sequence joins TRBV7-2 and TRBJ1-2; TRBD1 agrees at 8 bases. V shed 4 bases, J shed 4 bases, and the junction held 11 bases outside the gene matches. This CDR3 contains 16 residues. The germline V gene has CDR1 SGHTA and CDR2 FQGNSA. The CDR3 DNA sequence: TGTGCCAGCAGCTCGACCGGGACAGGCTTAATCTATGGCTACACCTTC. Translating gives CASSSTGTGLIYGYTF.

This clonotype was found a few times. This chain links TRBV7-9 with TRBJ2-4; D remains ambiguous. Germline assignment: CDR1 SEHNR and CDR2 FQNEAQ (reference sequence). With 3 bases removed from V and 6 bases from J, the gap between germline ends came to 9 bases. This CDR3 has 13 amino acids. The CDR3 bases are TGTGCCAGCAGCTTTCCGGGCAGAAACATTCAGTACTTC. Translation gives CASSFPGRNIQYF.